This record covers a single T cell receptor beta chain. The specificity of this receptor is unknown. With the read ending 3 residues before the CDR3 end, the germline J gene is used to fill in that end. For sequencing input, CVID and control samples contributed equivalent amounts of genomic DNA. For every sample, a 60 bp segment covering the rearranged TCRbeta CDR3 region was amplified and then sequenced. The immunoSEQ assay, a bias-corrected multiplex PCR combined with high-throughput sequencing, was used to amplify TCRbeta. Processing in the source paper ran as follows. Every unique nucleotide sequence was considered a clone and was annotated with V, D and J genes, copy number and frequency. Sequences were labeled productive if in frame, and non-productive if out of frame or containing stop codons. Clonality was calculated from Shannon's entropy as previously described. Mean CDR3 Kyte-Doolittle hydropathy was derived from the predicted amino acid sequences of productive clones. Using the R hclust function, scaled V gene usage was clustered hierarchically with Manhattan distance and complete linkage. To assess clone sharing by CDR3 amino acid sequence, 12 repertoires per group were resampled over 100 rounds. Repertoires were searched for approximately 70 published EBV-specific and some 240 published CMV-specific TCRbeta sequences. After two CVID samples that produced fewer than 10,000 sequences were dropped from the analysis, some 43 CVID repertoires remained. The clones in this table, taken by TCRdb from immuneACCESS, are in-frame only. Not every clone is retained; where verified, under half of the shortfall comes from an unresolved V gene, and the cause of the rest is unknown. V, J and clone size are taken as reported in that table, and D and trimming were inferred from the DNA itself. For this sample the table reports fewer than 30,000 clones, with no clone seen just once. Roughly 27% of the sample goes to the ten largest clones.

This entry is derived from a study of T cell clonality in common variable immunodeficiency (dated by TCRdb to between 2015 and 2016). Study-wide findings and limitations: Increased TCRbeta clonality was found in CVID subjects compared with healthy controls (t-test p = 0.018), with the increase being most characteristic of about a third of subjects. According to the authors, finding the cause of the higher clonality in CVID would require sequencing the repertoires of T cell subpopulations. CVID subjects shared fewer TCRbeta clones with each other than healthy controls did (p < 0.0001). Even though DNA input was the same, control samples had an average of around 81,000 unique sequences each, compared with some 32,000 in CVID samples. Differences among patients in the CVID cohort limited the correlations between repertoire features and clinical complications. Fewer deletions and N-nucleotide insertions were reportedly observed in CVID TCRbeta sequences, and highly modified clones with 13 or more V deletions were reportedly absent from CVID TCRbeta sequences.

Germline trimming: 3 bases from V, 4 bases from J; junction bases outside gene matches: 2. Sequences SGHRS (CDR1) and YFSETQ (CDR2) are obtained from the germline V gene. The CDR3 runs 15 amino acids, cysteine and phenylalanine included. The DNA covers only part of the CDR3, 36 bases in frame from base 1. CVID was diagnosed by standard criteria: serum IgG, IgA and/or IgM reduced below normal range, plus specific antibody deficiency. There were fewer than 45 subjects in the CVID group (approximately 30 male and 15 female), ranging in age from about 8 to 70 years, with a mean age of roughly 40. Both CVID patients and healthy controls were predominantly of Caucasian heritage. Replacement immunoglobulin therapy had been administered to all CVID subjects for at least one year at the time of study participation. At blood collection, none of the CVID subjects was ill or on immunomodulatory or immunosuppressive medication. Heparinized peripheral whole blood samples of about 5 to 8.5 ml were obtained from each donor. Genomic DNA from adults with common variable immune deficiency (CVID) and from healthy adult controls was the source for sequencing TCRbeta CDR3 repertoires. To isolate peripheral blood mononuclear cells, diluted blood was subjected to density centrifugation over Hypaque 1077 or Ficoll-Paque. Unsorted mononuclear cells served as the source of genomic DNA, which was extracted either by Qiagen column purification or by a centrifugation-based method.

In this chain, TRBV5-1 is recombined with TRBJ2-3; TRBD2 matches 13 bases in the middle. Sequencing was done on a sample of peripheral blood mononuclear cells. The receptor comes from a human donor with common variable immunodeficiency. CDR3 DNA, as far as it was read: TGCGCCAGCAGCTATGGACTAGCGGGGGCAGATACG. It encodes CASSYGLAGADT. The whole CDR3 is CASSYGLAGADTQYF.